Below, one T cell receptor beta chain is given with its context. A far larger clone is just one base off, so this is likely a read error. The sample comes from a study of regulatory T cells in long-lasting Graves disease. Construction of the TCR beta libraries employed iRepertoire HTBI primers in conjunction with Arm-PCR of CDR3 regions. Authors' processing steps: Overall, samples carried approximately 60 TRBV and 13 to 15 TRBJ segments. TCRdb re-called the multiplex PCR reads through MiXCR, storing one row per CDR3 protein. For this entry, the V and J calls and clone size follow TCRdb and not the study's own pipeline. The sample comprises a few hundred thousand distinct CDR3 sequences, around 20% of which are singletons, and about 15% rests with the top ten. The CDR3 sequence is 15 residues long. The germline V gene encodes CDR1 MNHGY and CDR2 SAAAGT. Noted time point: newly diagnosed GD, antithyroid drugs for less than 3 months. The TCR library was prepared using RNA isolated from PBMCs. Into tubes containing EDTA, approximately 9 milliliters of peripheral blood were drawn.

Sequencing used peripheral blood mononuclear cells (PBMCs), obtained at new diagnosis, from a patient treated with antithyroid drugs. The sequence derives from a female donor with Graves disease. The chain recombines TRBV6-8 with TRBJ1-1, with D perhaps TRBD1 (6 bases). As DNA, the CDR3 is TGTGCCAGCAGTTACCGGGGGGCGAAGGGCACTAAAGCTTTCTTT. Translation: CASSYRGAKGTKAFF.